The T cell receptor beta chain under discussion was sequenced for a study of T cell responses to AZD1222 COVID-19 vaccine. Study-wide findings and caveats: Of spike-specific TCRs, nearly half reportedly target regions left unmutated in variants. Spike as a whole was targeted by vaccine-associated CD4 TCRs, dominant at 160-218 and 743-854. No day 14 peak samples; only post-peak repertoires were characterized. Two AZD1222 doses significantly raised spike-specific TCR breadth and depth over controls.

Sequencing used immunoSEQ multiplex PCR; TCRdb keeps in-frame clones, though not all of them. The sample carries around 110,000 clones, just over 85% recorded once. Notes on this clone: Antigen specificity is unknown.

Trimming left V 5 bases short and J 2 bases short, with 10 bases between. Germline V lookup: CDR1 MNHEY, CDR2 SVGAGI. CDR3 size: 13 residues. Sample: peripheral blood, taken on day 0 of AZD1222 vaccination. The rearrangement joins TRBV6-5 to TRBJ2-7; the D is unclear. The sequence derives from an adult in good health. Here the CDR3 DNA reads TGTGCCAGCAGTAAAACGGTTGCCTACGAGCAGTACTTC. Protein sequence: CASSKTVAYEQYF.